This T cell receptor (beta chain) was documented in a study of shared clonotypes between healthy human individuals. The study, taken as a whole, reports: Compared with memory subsets, naive subsets generally had larger estimated richness.

Among the donors, all were Caucasian adults who lived in Nashville, Tennessee. Clones were sequenced by immunoSEQ multiplex PCR, and TCRdb holds only the in-frame ones, with some missing. In the table there are about 1.5 million clones, about 98% of which are singletons. This clone was seen a single time. Its antigen is currently unknown. The receptor's source is a man aged 25 to 45 in good health. The sample was naive CD4+ T cells sorted from blood. Subset of the sample: CD45RA+ positively selected.

The CDR3: CASSKTGIRTNTEAFF. The CDR3 DNA follows: TGTGCCAGCAGTAAGACCGGTATACGTACGAACACTGAAGCTTTCTTT. This chain links TRBV2 with TRBJ1-1, with unresolved D. Trimming removed 5 bases from V and 1 base from J, with 17 bases in between. The CDR3 extends over 16 amino acids. Germline V gene sequence: CDR1 SNHLY, CDR2 FYNNEI.